This passage covers 3 T cell receptor beta chains from one sample sequenced in a study of cytomegalovirus exposure and HLA in healthy donors. This PCR relied on a set of 60 Vbeta primers and 13 Jbeta primers. Only in-frame clones appear in the TCRdb table, and some are missing; sequencing was by immunoSEQ multiplex PCR. The sample shows about 150,000 clones, over 70% of them seen only once. The sequenced sample was PBMCs. The receptors derive from a man aged 25-45 years in good health and CMV-seropositive.

V and J are TRBV27 and TRBJ2-7, with TRBD2 identical over 7 bases. Germline V lookup: CDR1 MNHEY, CDR2 SMNVEV (reference sequence). V shed 6 bases and J 3 bases; nucleotides not matched to a gene: 11. This CDR3 has 15 residues. CDR3 bases: TGTGCCAGCAGCAGGGCTGCGGGAGTGGGCTACGAGCAGTACTTC. It specifies CASSRAAGVGYEQYF.

V is TRBV7-9 and J is TRBJ2-5, with D perhaps TRBD1 (6 bases). TRBJ2-7 matches the DNA end more closely, so the J call is doubtful. The CDR3 has 14 residues. CDR1 and CDR2 from the germline V gene are SEHNR and FQNEAQ (reference sequence). CDR3 in amino acids: CASSFNRDGNEQYF. DNA for the CDR3: TGTGCCAGCAGCTTTAACAGGGATGGAAACGAGCAGTACTTC.

The chain couples TRBV27 to TRBJ2-7; the match to TRBD1 covers 8 bases. Germline V gene lookup returns CDR1 MNHEY and CDR2 SMNVEV (reference sequence). Trimming cost V 6 bases and J 2 bases; bases outside gene matches: 6. The CDR3 extends over 14 amino acids. CDR3 DNA sequence: TGTGCCAGCAGCAGGACAGGGCAGCCCTACGAGCAGTACTTC. Its translation is CASSRTGQPYEQYF.